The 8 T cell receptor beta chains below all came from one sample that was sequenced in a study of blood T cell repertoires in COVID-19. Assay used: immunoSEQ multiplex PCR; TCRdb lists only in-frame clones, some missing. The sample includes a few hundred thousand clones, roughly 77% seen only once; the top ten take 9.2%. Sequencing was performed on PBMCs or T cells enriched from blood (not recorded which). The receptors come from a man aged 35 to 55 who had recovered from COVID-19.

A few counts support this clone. Here the CDR3 DNA reads TGTGCCAGCAGTGGGACAGGGAGTAGCTATGGCTACACCTTC. As protein: CASSGTGSSYGYTF. This sequence joins TRBV6-2 or TRBV6-3 and TRBJ1-2; 9 bases match TRBD1. Germline assignment: CDR1 MNHEY and CDR2 SVGEGT. The junction had 5 bases not matched to a gene; V was cut back by 5 bases and J by 4 bases. This CDR3 comprises 14 residues.

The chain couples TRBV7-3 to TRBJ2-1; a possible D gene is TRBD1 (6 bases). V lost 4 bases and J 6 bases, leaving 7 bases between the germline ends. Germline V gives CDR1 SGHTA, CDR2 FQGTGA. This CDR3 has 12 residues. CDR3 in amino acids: CASSSQGNEQFF. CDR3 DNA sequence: TGTGCCAGCAGCTCACAGGGCAATGAGCAGTTCTTC.

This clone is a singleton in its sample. CDR3: CASSLDGQTLYEQYF. The DNA of the CDR3 is TGCGCCAGCAGCTTGGATGGACAAACGCTCTACGAGCAGTACTTC. This sequence joins TRBV5-1 and TRBJ2-7, with a tentative D call TRBD1 (5 bases). Germline lookup yields CDR1 SGHRS and CDR2 YFSETQ. V lost 0 bases and J lost 3, with 13 bases in between. The CDR3 is 15 residues long.

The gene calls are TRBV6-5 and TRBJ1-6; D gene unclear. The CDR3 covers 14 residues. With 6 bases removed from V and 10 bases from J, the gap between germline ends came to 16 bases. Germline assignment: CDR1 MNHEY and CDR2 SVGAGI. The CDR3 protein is CASRVAEGNSPLHF. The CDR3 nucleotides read TGTGCCAGCAGGGTCGCTGAGGGTAACTCACCCCTCCACTTT.

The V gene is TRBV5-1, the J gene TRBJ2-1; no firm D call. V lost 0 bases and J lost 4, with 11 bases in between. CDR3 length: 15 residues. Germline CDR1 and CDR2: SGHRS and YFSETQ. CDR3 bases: TGCGCCAGCAGCTTGGGGGCAGGTTCTTACAATGAGCAGTTCTTC. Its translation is CASSLGAGSYNEQFF.

The CDR3 region has the DNA TGTGCCAGCAGCTTCGGACAGGTCAACACTGAAGCTTTCTTT. It translates to CASSFGQVNTEAFF. The rearrangement links TRBV13 to TRBJ1-1; TRBD1 matches at 7 bases. The J segment lost 2 bases and the V segment lost 3 bases, leaving 3 bases of the junction unmatched. The CDR3 length is 14 residues. Germline V gene sequence: CDR1 PRHDT, CDR2 FYEKMQ (reference sequence).

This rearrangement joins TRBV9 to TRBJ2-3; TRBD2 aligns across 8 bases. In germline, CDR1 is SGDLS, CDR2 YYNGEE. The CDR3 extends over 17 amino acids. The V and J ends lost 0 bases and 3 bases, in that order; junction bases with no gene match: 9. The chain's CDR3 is CASSVASSGSWTDTQYF. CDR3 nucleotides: TGTGCCAGCAGCGTAGCTAGCAGCGGGAGTTGGACAGATACGCAGTATTTT.

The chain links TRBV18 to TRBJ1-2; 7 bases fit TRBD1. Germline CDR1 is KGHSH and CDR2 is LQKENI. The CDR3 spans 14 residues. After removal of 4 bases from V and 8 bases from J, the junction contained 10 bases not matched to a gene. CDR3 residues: CASSHRDSRIGYTF. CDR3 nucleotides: TGTGCCAGCTCACACCGGGACAGCAGAATCGGCTACACCTTC.